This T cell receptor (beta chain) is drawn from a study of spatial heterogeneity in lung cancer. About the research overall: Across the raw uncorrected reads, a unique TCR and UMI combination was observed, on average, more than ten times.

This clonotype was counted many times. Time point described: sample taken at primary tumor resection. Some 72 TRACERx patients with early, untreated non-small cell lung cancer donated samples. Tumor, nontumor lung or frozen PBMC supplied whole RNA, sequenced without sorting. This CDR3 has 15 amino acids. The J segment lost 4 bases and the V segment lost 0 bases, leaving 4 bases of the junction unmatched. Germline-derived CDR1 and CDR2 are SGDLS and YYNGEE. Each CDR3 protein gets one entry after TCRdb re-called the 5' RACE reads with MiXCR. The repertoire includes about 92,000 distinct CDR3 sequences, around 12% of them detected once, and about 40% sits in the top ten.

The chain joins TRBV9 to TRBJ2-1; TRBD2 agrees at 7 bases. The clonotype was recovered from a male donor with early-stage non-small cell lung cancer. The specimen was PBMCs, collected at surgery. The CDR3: CASSVGGSNYNEQFF. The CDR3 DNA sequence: TGTGCCAGCAGCGTAGGCGGGAGTAATTACAATGAGCAGTTCTTC.